This T cell receptor (beta chain) appears in the sequencing data of a study of early stage breast cancer tumors. Profiled with immunoSEQ multiplex PCR; TCRdb holds only in-frame clones, not every one. The sample consists of 45,000 to 60,000 clones, 83% of them appearing once. In germline, CDR1 is SGHTA, CDR2 FQGNSA. V gave up 5 bases and J gave up 4 bases, with 17 bases separating them. CDR3 size: 15 residues. The chain recombines TRBV7-2 with TRBJ1-2; a weak D match, TRBD1 (6 bases). The receptor was isolated from a person in their fifties or sixties with breast cancer. The sample comprised blood. The CDR3 DNA follows: TGTGCCAGCAGCGCGGCCCAGGGGCCCTCCTATGGCTACACCTTC. It codes for CASSAAQGPSYGYTF.